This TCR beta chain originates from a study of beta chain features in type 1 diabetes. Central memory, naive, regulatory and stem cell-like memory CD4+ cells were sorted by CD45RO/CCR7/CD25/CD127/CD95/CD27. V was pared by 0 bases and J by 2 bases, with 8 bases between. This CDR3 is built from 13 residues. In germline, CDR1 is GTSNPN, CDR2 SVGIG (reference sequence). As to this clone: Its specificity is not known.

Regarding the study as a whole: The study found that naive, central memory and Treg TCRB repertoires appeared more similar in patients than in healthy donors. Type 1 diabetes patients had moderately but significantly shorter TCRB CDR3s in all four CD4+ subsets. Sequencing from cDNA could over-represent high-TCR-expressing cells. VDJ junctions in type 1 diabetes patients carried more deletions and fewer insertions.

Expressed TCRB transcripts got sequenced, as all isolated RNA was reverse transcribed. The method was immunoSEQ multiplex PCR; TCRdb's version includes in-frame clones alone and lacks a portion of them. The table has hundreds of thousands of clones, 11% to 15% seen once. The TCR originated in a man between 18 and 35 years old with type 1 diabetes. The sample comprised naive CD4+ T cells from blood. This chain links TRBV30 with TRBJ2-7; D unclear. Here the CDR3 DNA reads TGTGCCTGGAGTGTACTCAGTGCCTACGAGCAGTACTTC. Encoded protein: CAWSVLSAYEQYF.